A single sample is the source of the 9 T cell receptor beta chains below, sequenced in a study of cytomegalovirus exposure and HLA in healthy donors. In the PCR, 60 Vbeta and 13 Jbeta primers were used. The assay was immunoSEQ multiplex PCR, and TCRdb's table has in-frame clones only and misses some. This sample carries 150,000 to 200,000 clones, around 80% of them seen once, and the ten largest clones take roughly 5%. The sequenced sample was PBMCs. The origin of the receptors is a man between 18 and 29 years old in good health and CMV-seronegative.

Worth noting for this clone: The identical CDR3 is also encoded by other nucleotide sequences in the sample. This CDR3 is CASSPPTGGIHEQYF. The DNA of the CDR3 is TGTGCCAGCTCACCACCGACAGGGGGCATCCACGAGCAGTACTTC. J is TRBJ2-7 and V is TRBV18; 10 bases fit TRBD1. The CDR3 covers 15 residues. The germline gives CDR1 KGHSH, CDR2 LQKENI. Trimming at V came to 0 bases and at J to 5 bases, leaving 4 bases not matched to a gene.

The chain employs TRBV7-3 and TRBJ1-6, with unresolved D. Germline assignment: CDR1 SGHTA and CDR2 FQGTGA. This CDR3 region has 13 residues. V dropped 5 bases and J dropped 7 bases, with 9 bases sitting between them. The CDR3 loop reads CASSPFPNSPLHF. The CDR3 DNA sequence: TGTGCCAGCAGCCCGTTCCCCAATTCACCCCTCCACTTT.

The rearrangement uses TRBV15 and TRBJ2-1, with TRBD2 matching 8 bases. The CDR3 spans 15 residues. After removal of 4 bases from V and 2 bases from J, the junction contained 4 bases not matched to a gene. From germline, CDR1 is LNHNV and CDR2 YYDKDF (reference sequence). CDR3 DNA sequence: TGTGCCACCAGCAATTACGGGGGGGCCTACAATGAGCAGTTCTTC. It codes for CATSNYGGAYNEQFF.

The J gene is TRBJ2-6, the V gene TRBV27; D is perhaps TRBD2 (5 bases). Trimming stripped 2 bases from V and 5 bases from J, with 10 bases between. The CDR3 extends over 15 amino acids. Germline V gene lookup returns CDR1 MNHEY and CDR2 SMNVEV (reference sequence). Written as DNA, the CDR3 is TGTGCCAGCAGTTTAGGGAGAGACTGGGCCAACGTCCTGACTTTC. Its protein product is CASSLGRDWANVLTF.

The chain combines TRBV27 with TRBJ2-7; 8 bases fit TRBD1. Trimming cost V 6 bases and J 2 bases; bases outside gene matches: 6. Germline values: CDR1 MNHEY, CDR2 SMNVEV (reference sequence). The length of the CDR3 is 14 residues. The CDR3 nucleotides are TGTGCCAGCAGAGAGACAGGGGTCCCCTACGAGCAGTACTTC. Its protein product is CASRETGVPYEQYF.

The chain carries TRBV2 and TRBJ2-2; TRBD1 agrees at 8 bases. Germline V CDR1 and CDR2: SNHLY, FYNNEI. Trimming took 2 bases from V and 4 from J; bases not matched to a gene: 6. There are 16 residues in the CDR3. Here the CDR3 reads CASSEPLDRATGELFF. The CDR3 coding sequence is TGTGCCAGCAGTGAACCCCTGGACAGGGCCACCGGGGAGCTGTTTTTT.

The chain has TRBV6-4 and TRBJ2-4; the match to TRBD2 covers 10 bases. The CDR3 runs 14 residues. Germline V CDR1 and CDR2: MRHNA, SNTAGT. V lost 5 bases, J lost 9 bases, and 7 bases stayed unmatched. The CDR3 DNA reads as TGTGCCAGCAGTCTCCTAGCGGGAGTGGGCATTCAGTACTTC. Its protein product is CASSLLAGVGIQYF.

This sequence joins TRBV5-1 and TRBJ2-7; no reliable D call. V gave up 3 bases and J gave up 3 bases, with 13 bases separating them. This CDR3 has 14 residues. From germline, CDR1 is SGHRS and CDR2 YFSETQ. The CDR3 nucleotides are TGCGCCAGCAGCTCCGCAGGTACCAACTACGAGCAGTACTTC. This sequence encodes CASSSAGTNYEQYF.

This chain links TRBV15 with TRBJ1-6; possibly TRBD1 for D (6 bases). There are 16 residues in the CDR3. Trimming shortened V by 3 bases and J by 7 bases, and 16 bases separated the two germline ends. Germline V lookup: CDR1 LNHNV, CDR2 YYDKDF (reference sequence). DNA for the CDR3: TGTGCCACCAGCAGCTCCCTCCGGGACACCAATTCACCCCTCCACTTT. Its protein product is CATSSSLRDTNSPLHF.